Reported below is one TCR beta chain. Its antigen remains unidentified. PCR amplification relied on 60 Vbeta primers (plus 13 Jbeta primers). Clones were read by immunoSEQ multiplex PCR, and TCRdb kept only the in-frame ones, dropping some. In all, the sample yields roughly 100,000 clones. CDR3 size: 14 residues. Trimming shortened V by 2 bases and J by 2 bases, and 10 bases separated the two germline ends. CDR1 and CDR2 from the germline V gene are SGHVT and SQSDAQ. The data belong to a study of cytomegalovirus exposure and HLA in healthy donors. Notes on the study in general: Productive status was seen about 90% or about 30% of the time for most TCR beta V segments in an earlier analysis.

The J gene is TRBJ2-7, the V gene TRBV7-4; D not resolved. The clonotype originates from a man aged 35-49 years in good health and CMV-seronegative. The sequencing input was PBMCs. CDR3 nucleotide sequence: TGTGCCAGCAGCTTATCCAGTCAGACCTACGAGCAGTACTTC. Protein sequence: CASSLSSQTYEQYF.